These 26 T cell receptor beta chains were sequenced from one sample in a study of blood T cell repertoires in COVID-19. Clones were sequenced by immunoSEQ multiplex PCR, and TCRdb holds only the in-frame ones, with some missing. In the table there are some 120,000 clones, about four fifths of which are singletons. Sequenced sample: peripheral blood. These receptors all stem from an elderly man with acute or convalescent COVID-19.

The chain combines TRBV27 with TRBJ2-2, with D possibly matching TRBD2 (6 bases). Germline V gene lookup returns CDR1 MNHEY and CDR2 SMNVEV (reference sequence). The CDR3 sequence is 14 residues long. Trimming shortened V by 10 bases and J by 5 bases, and 17 bases separated the two germline ends. DNA for the CDR3: TGTGCCACAAAAACCTGGCGGGAAACCGGGGAGCTGTTTTTT. As protein: CATKTWRETGELFF.

The V gene is TRBV7-2, the J gene TRBJ1-3; unclear D gene. The CDR3 is made up of 14 amino acids. Germline V gene data show CDR1 as SGHTA and CDR2 as FQGNSA. V lost 4 bases to trimming and J lost 0 bases, with 7 bases between them. This CDR3 reads CASSSRSSGNTIYF. In DNA, the CDR3 is TGTGCCAGCAGCTCCCGCAGCTCTGGAAACACCATATATTTT. Using reference TRBV7-2 and TRBJ1-3 for the parts outside the CDR3, the full variable domain is GAGVSQSPSNKVTEKGKDVELRCDPISGHTALYWYRQSLGQGLEFLIYFQGNSAPDKSGLPSDRFSAERTGGSVSTLTIQRTQQEDSAVYLCASSSRSSGNTIYFGEGSWLTVV.

The chain joins TRBV10-1 to TRBJ2-3; D might be TRBD1 (6 bases). This CDR3 region has 14 residues. The V and J ends lost 10 bases and 0 bases respectively, with 14 bases between them. Germline V lookup: CDR1 WNHNN, CDR2 SYGVQD (reference sequence). In DNA, the CDR3 is TGCGCCAACACTAAGGGGGTCAGCACAGATACGCAGTATTTT. Its protein product is CANTKGVSTDTQYF.

This clone was seen once. V and J are TRBV6-2 or TRBV6-3 and TRBJ2-5, with 13 bases matching TRBD2. V was pared by 1 base and J by 7 bases, with 9 bases of the junction left unmatched. The germline CDR1 and CDR2 sequences are MNHEY and SVGEGT. The CDR3 consists of 17 residues. This chain's CDR3 is CASSYFGTSGATGTQYF. In nucleotides, the CDR3 is TGTGCCAGCAGTTACTTCGGGACTAGCGGGGCCACGGGGACCCAGTACTTC.

This clone has a single count. The J gene is TRBJ2-5, the V gene TRBV9; D is possibly TRBD2 (6 bases). CDR3 length equals 15 residues. Germline CDR1 is SGDLS and CDR2 is YYNGEE. V lost 0 bases and J lost 4, with 13 bases in between. For the CDR3, the DNA is TGTGCCAGCAGCGTAGGTGGCGTTAGCGGAGAGACCCAGTACTTC. It translates to CASSVGGVSGETQYF.

In its sample, this clone was seen once. V usage is TRBV9 and J usage is TRBJ1-2; D gene uncertain. This CDR3 is 13 amino acids long. V lost 0 bases to trimming and J lost 4 bases, with 7 bases between them. Germline V lookup: CDR1 SGDLS, CDR2 YYNGEE. This CDR3 is CASSVDQFYGYTF. DNA for the CDR3: TGTGCCAGCAGCGTAGACCAGTTCTATGGCTACACCTTC.

This clone was recorded once. The genes are TRBV7-9 and TRBJ1-4; no clear D gene. Deletions cut 1 base from V and 4 bases from J, with 7 bases between. Germline loops: CDR1 SEHNR, CDR2 FQNEAQ (reference sequence). There are 14 residues in the CDR3. This CDR3 reads CASSLDTINEKLFF. The CDR3 nucleotides are TGTGCCAGCAGCTTAGACACCATTAATGAAAAACTGTTTTTT. The whole variable domain, filled in from reference TRBV7-9 and TRBJ1-4, reads DTGVSQNPRHKITKRGQNVTFRCDPISEHNRLYWYRQTLGQGPEFLTYFQNEAQLEKSRLLSDRFSAERPKGSFSTLEIQRTEQGDSAMYLCASSLDTINEKLFFGSGTQLSVL.

This clone was picked up one time. The chain couples TRBV29-1 to TRBJ1-2; 8 bases align to TRBD1. The CDR3 has 14 amino acids. The ends lost 3 bases at V and 6 bases at J; junction bases unmatched: 9. Germline assignment: CDR1 SQVTM and CDR2 ANQGSEA. In DNA form, the CDR3 reads TGCAGCGTTGAGCCAGGGGGCCGCACAAATGGCTACACCTTC. Its translation: CSVEPGGRTNGYTF.

The chain recombines TRBV2 with TRBJ2-2; TRBD1 aligns across 7 bases. The V and J ends lost 5 bases and 5 bases, in that order; junction bases with no gene match: 8. CDR1 SNHLY and CDR2 FYNNEI come from the germline V gene. The CDR3 extends over 15 amino acids. CDR3 sequence reads: CASSKGGQGTGELFF. The CDR3 region has the DNA TGTGCCAGCAGTAAAGGGGGCCAAGGAACCGGGGAGCTGTTTTTT.

The chain joins TRBV6-5 to TRBJ1-1; 10 bases fit TRBD1. Germline values: CDR1 MNHEY, CDR2 SVGAGI. The V gene end was trimmed by 4 bases and the J gene end by 11 bases; junction bases not matched to a gene: 10. The CDR3 is made up of 14 amino acids. The CDR3 DNA follows: TGTGCCAGCAGTTTCCTCGGGGGACAGGGGAGGGCTTTCTTT. This translates into CASSFLGGQGRAFF.

This chain links TRBV27 with TRBJ2-3; TRBD2 might be the D (6 bases). Between the trimmed V and J ends, which lost 6 bases and 3 bases, there was a span of 19 bases. Germline CDR1 reads MNHEY; CDR2 reads SMNVEV (reference sequence). The CDR3 length is 16 residues. The CDR3 DNA follows: TGTGCCAGCAGCAGACAGATAGAGCGGGTTACAGATACGCAGTATTTT. This gives the protein CASSRQIERVTDTQYF.

The gene calls are TRBV7-8 and TRBJ2-7, with no clear D. The ends were cut back, 7 bases at V and 4 bases at J, with 14 bases in the middle. The V gene's germline CDR1 is SGHVS and CDR2 FQNEAQ. The CDR3 has 13 residues. The CDR3 DNA reads TGTGCCAGCATGGCGGCTGTTGGGTACGAGCAGTACTTC. This translates into CASMAAVGYEQYF.

The V gene is TRBV11-2, the J gene TRBJ2-7; 12 nucleotides line up with TRBD1. V lost 7 bases, J lost 5 bases, and 12 bases stayed unmatched. The germline gives CDR1 SGHAT, CDR2 FQNNGV. The CDR3 extends over 16 amino acids. The DNA for the CDR3 is TGTGCCAGCACCCCTCAGGTGGGACAGGGGGCTCACGAGCAGTACTTC. Translating gives CASTPQVGQGAHEQYF.

The chain carries TRBV29-1 and TRBJ2-5; 8 bases are a match to TRBD2. Germline assignment: CDR1 SQVTM and CDR2 ANQGSEA. Trimming at V came to 7 bases and at J to 2 bases, leaving 12 bases not matched to a gene. The CDR3 runs 15 residues. For the CDR3, the DNA is TGCAGCGCTAGAGCAGGTAGCGGGGTTCAAGAGACCCAGTACTTC. Translating gives CSARAGSGVQETQYF. The full variable domain, in which reference TRBV29-1 and TRBJ2-5 provide the parts outside the CDR3, is SAVISQKPSRDICQRGTSLTIQCQVDSQVTMMFWYRQQPGQSLTLIATANQGSEATYESGFVIDKFPISRPNLTFSTLTVSNMSPEDSSIYLCSARAGSGVQETQYFGPGTRLLVL.

About this clone: Germline is not matched at one junction end, which may reflect a read error. The rearrangement joins TRBV7-2 to TRBJ2-3; TRBD1 agrees at 7 bases. This CDR3 region has 13 residues. In germline, CDR1 is SGHTA, CDR2 FQGNSA. CDR3: CASGGSSAGDRDF. CDR3 nucleotides: TGTGCCAGCGGGGGCAGCTCGGCAGGAGACAGGGATTTT.

This chain connects TRBV28 to TRBJ1-5, with unresolved D. The CDR3 contains 12 residues. Trimming took 1 base from V and 5 from J, leaving 3 bases between them. CDR1 and CDR2 (germline): MDHEN, SYDVKM. CDR3 protein: CASSLLDQPQHF. As DNA, the CDR3 is TGTGCCAGCAGTTTATTAGATCAGCCCCAGCATTTT.

This chain uses TRBV10-1 with TRBJ2-5, with 11 bases matching TRBD1. V lost 3 bases to trimming and J lost 2 bases; unmatched junction nucleotides: 17. This CDR3 region has 20 residues. Germline CDR1 is WNHNN and CDR2 is SYGVQD (reference sequence). The CDR3 sequence: CASSEAHESRDRGGQETQYF. The CDR3 nucleotides are TGCGCCAGCAGTGAAGCGCACGAGAGCCGGGACAGGGGGGGACAAGAGACCCAGTACTTC.

In DNA form, the CDR3 reads TGTGCCAGCAGCACTGGACAGGGAAACATTCAGTACTTC. Its translation is CASSTGQGNIQYF. The chain joins TRBV5-4 to TRBJ2-4; 8 positions match TRBD1. CDR3 length: 13 residues. The V and J ends lost 4 bases and 6 bases, in that order; junction bases with no gene match: 3. Germline CDR1 is SGHNT and CDR2 is YYREEE (reference sequence).

The gene calls are TRBV6-5 and TRBJ2-7; D might be TRBD2 (5 bases). Per germline, CDR1 MNHEY and CDR2 SVGAGI. V was trimmed by 4 bases and J by 2 bases, leaving 15 bases between them. This CDR3 is 15 amino acids long. CDR3 amino acids: CASSLAWESTYEQYF. The CDR3 DNA sequence: TGTGCCAGCAGTTTGGCCTGGGAGAGTACCTACGAGCAGTACTTC.

The V gene is TRBV7-2, the J gene TRBJ2-2; TRBD2 matches at 8 bases. Looked up from germline, CDR1 is SGHTA and CDR2 is FQGNSA. The CDR3 runs 15 residues. V was pared by 0 bases and J by 5 bases, with 2 bases of the junction left unmatched. The CDR3 region has the DNA TGTGCCAGCAGCTTAGCTAGCGGGGTTACCGGGGAGCTGTTTTTT. As protein: CASSLASGVTGELFF.

V usage is TRBV15 and J usage is TRBJ2-7; 9 nucleotides align to TRBD1. The CDR3 sequence is 15 residues long. V lost 5 bases to trimming and J lost 2 bases; unmatched junction nucleotides: 7. The germline V gene has CDR1 LNHNV and CDR2 YYDKDF (reference sequence). CDR3 in DNA: TGTGCCACCAGCTCACGACAGGGGGTCCCCTACGAGCAGTACTTC. Amino acids: CATSSRQGVPYEQYF.

The chain is built from TRBV7-9 and TRBJ2-1; D not resolved. Looked up from germline, CDR1 is SEHNR and CDR2 is FQNEAQ (reference sequence). Trimming removed 5 bases at V and 4 bases at J, with 12 bases between. The CDR3 contains 14 residues. This chain's CDR3 is CASSNPTPYNEQFF. CDR3 in DNA: TGTGCCAGCAGCAACCCGACACCGTACAATGAGCAGTTCTTC. Variable domain in full (rest from reference TRBV7-9 and TRBJ2-1): DTGVSQNPRHKITKRGQNVTFRCDPISEHNRLYWYRQTLGQGPEFLTYFQNEAQLEKSRLLSDRFSAERPKGSFSTLEIQRTEQGDSAMYLCASSNPTPYNEQFFGPGTRLTVL.

The CDR3: CASSDQVGEQFF. In DNA form, the CDR3 reads TGCGCCAGCAGTGATCAGGTTGGTGAGCAGTTCTTC. The chain combines TRBV10-2 with TRBJ2-1; D not certain. This CDR3 has 12 amino acids. V was cut by 3 bases and J by 9 bases, with 9 bases left in between. Germline-derived CDR1 and CDR2 are WSHSY and SAAADI.

The chain uses TRBV14 and TRBJ2-3, with 7 bases lining up with TRBD1. The CDR3 loop spans 16 amino acids. Looked up from germline, CDR1 is SGHDN and CDR2 is FVKESK. The ends lost 2 bases at V and 7 bases at J; junction bases unmatched: 12. The CDR3 is CASSQNSHTRGNTQYF. The CDR3 bases are TGTGCCAGCAGCCAAAATAGCCACACCAGGGGGAATACGCAGTATTTT.

This clone was picked up a small number of times. The V call is TRBV5-1, the J call TRBJ1-5; D is possibly TRBD1 (6 bases). This CDR3 comprises 14 residues. Germline assignment: CDR1 SGHRS and CDR2 YFSETQ. Trimming shortened V by 4 bases and J by 9 bases, and 17 bases separated the two germline ends. CDR3 amino acids: CASSPVGGRVPQHF. Here the CDR3 DNA reads TGCGCCAGCAGCCCCGTGGGGGGGCGGGTGCCCCAGCATTTT.

The chain couples TRBV6-2 or TRBV6-3 to TRBJ2-5; possibly TRBD2 for D (6 bases). This CDR3 is built from 15 residues. Germline CDR1 and CDR2: MNHEY and SVGEGT. Trimming shortened V by 1 base and J by 4 bases, and 13 bases separated the two germline ends. CDR3: CASSYLNLGGETQYF. CDR3 in DNA: TGTGCCAGCAGTTACTTGAACCTGGGGGGAGAGACCCAGTACTTC.